Detailed here is one T cell receptor (beta chain). Trimming took off 7 bases at V and 5 bases at J, with 20 bases between the two ends. In germline, CDR1 is SEHNR, CDR2 FQNEAQ (reference sequence). CDR3 length: 15 amino acids. The record originates from a study of blood T cell repertoires in COVID-19. Overall study: The study drew acute and convalescent COVID-19 samples from the United States, Italy and Spain. The analysed material was cDNA or gDNA that came from T cells, B-cell-depleted T cells, or PBMCs.

Per the original data handling: Estimation of nucleated cell counts was performed using reference gene primer amplification. Clones were read by immunoSEQ multiplex PCR, and TCRdb kept only the in-frame ones, dropping some. Clone size and the V and J calls come from that table; the DNA yielded D and trimming. This table holds roughly 300,000 clones, 88% found once. This receptor was obtained from a man aged 18 to 30 with active or convalescent COVID-19. This chain uses TRBV7-9 with TRBJ2-5; D is possibly TRBD1 (5 bases). The sequencing input was peripheral blood. DNA for the CDR3: TGTGCCAGCAACATATTACCAGACAGATGGGAGACCCAGTACTTC. Its translation: CASNILPDRWETQYF. The variable domain in full, with the rest retrieved from reference TRBV7-9 and TRBJ2-5, is DTGVSQNPRHKITKRGQNVTFRCDPISEHNRLYWYRQTLGQGPEFLTYFQNEAQLEKSRLLSDRFSAERPKGSFSTLEIQRTEQGDSAMYLCASNILPDRWETQYFGPGTRLLVL.